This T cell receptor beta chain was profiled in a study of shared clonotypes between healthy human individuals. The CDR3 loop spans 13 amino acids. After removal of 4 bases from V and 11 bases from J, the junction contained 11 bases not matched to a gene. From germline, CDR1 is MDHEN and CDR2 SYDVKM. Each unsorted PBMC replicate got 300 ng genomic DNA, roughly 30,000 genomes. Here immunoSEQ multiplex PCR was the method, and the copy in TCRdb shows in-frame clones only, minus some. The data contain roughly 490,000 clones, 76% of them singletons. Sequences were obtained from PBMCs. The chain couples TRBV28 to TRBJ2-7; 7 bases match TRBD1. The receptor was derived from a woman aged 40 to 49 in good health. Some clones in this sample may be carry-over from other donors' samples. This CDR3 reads CASSSAGTAIEYF. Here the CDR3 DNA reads TGTGCCAGCAGTTCCGCCGGGACAGCGATAGAGTACTTC.